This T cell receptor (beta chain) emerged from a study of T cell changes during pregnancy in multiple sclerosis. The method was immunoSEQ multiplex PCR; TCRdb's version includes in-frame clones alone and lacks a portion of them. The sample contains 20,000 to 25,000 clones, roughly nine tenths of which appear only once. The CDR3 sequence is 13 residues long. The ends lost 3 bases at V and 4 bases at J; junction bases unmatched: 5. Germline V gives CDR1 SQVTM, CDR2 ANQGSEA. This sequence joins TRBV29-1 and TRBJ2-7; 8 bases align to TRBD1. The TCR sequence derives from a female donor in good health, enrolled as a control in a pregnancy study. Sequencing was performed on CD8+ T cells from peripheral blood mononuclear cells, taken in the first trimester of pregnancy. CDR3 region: CSVDGQGLYEQYF. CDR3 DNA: TGCAGCGTTGATGGACAGGGATTGTACGAGCAGTACTTC.